The clone carrying this T cell receptor beta chain came up many times. Its specificity is unknown. This sample was included in a study of regulatory T cells in long-lasting Graves disease. Notes on the study in general: Persistent disease favored TRBV28, TRBJ1-2 and TRBJ2-5. Since the sample size was small, accuracy may have been reduced.

Time point here: persistent/refractory GD, antithyroid drugs over 5 years with positive TRAb. RNA extracted from PBMCs served as the sequencing template. An endocrinology unit in Xi'an, China, supplied the patients. TCR beta libraries were built with iRepertoire HTBI primers and Arm-PCR of CDR3 regions. TCRdb passed the multiplex PCR reads through MiXCR, listing each CDR3 protein once. In the table there are about 340,000 distinct CDR3 sequences, about 18% of which are singletons. The CDR3 contains 13 residues. Germline CDR1 reads PRHDT; CDR2 reads FYEKMQ (reference sequence). Trimming took 3 bases from V and 5 from J, leaving 8 bases between them.

The source of this sequence is a female donor with Graves disease. The sequencing used peripheral blood mononuclear cells (PBMCs), collected when the disease was refractory, from a patient treated with antithyroid drugs. The chain uses TRBV13 and TRBJ2-4; TRBD1 or TRBD2 may be the D gene (5 bases each). CDR3 coding DNA: TGTGCCAGCAGCTTCCGGGGCGAAAACATTCAGTACTTC. Protein product: CASSFRGENIQYF.